The rows below give T cell receptor beta chains drawn from one sample of a study of early T cells in non-severe SARS-CoV-2 infection. TCRdb itself ran the 5' RACE reads through MiXCR, one entry per CDR3 protein. The top ten hold about a sixth of the sample, which has some 64,000 distinct CDR3 sequences, approximately 9.1% seen once. The material sequenced was whole blood, taken at baseline. The receptors shown here come from an adult who was a healthcare worker with PCR-confirmed SARS-CoV-2 infection or an uninfected control (not recorded which). The CDR3 runs from the conserved cysteine through the conserved F or W. D genes are given only for firm matches. Where a row states a size, it is once, few, many or the class of an expanded clone; other rows omit it.

D: -
size: many
V: TRBV3-1
J: TRBJ1-4
DNA: TGTGCCAGCAGCCAAGAGTTCAGAGAGAAACTGTTTTTT
CDR3: CASSQEFREKLFF

D: -
size: many
V: TRBV20-1
J: TRBJ1-1
DNA: TGCAGTGCTAGAGAAGGACGCGACACTGAAGCTTTCTTT
CDR3: CSAREGRDTEAFF

D: TRBD1
size: few
V: TRBV29-1
J: TRBJ2-7
DNA: TGCAGCGCCTCGCGAGGGGGCGAGTACGAGCAGTACTTC
CDR3: CSASRGGEYEQYF

D: -
size: -
V: TRBV28
J: TRBJ1-1
DNA: TGTGCCAGCCGACGGCCCCTGGCGGGAACCAACACTGAAGCTTTCTTT
CDR3: CASRRPLAGTNTEAFF

D: TRBD1
size: -
V: TRBV7-8
J: TRBJ1-6
DNA: TGTGCCAGTACCCCGGGACAGGGGCACTATAATTCACCCCTCCACTTT
CDR3: CASTPGQGHYNSPLHF

D: -
size: -
V: TRBV20-1
J: TRBJ2-2
DNA: TGCAGTGCTACTCAGGGGATGTATACCGGGGAGCTGTTTTTT
CDR3: CSATQGMYTGELFF

D: TRBD2
size: -
V: TRBV18
J: TRBJ2-7
DNA: TGTGCCAGCTCCGGGACTAGCGGGACCCACGAGCAGTACTTC
CDR3: CASSGTSGTHEQYF

D: TRBD1
size: -
V: TRBV28
J: TRBJ2-7
DNA: TGTGCCAGCAACCGGAGGGACAGGGGCTACGAGCAGTACTTC
CDR3: CASNRRDRGYEQYF

D: -
size: many
V: TRBV28
J: TRBJ2-7
DNA: TGTGCCAGCAGCATCACCTCTTACTACGAGCAGTACTTC
CDR3: CASSITSYYEQYF

D: -
size: -
V: TRBV10-2
J: TRBJ2-7
DNA: TGCGCCAGGTCGCTCTACGAGCAGTACTTC
CDR3: CARSLYEQYF